This TCR beta chain derives from a study of cytotoxic CD8 clonotypes in ibrutinib-treated CLL (TCRdb year 2021). Concerning the study at large: The cohort had 11 relapsed/refractory and 15 treatment-naive patients; about 17 were IGHV unmutated. Responses were partial in roughly 24 patients and complete in 2; after median around 68 months follow-up, about 14 stayed in remission and some twelve progressed. Samples averaged roughly 280,000 productive templates and 90,000 to 100,000 productive rearrangements. Every remission and progressive disease sample was obtained while ibrutinib was still being received by the patients. Response samples were obtained after a median of approximately twelve months of treatment, with a range of roughly 6 to 36 months. Of the approximately 86 participants in the trial, 20 to 30 had longitudinal samples available. Cryopreserved peripheral blood mononuclear cells were collected before treatment, at response, and at either disease progression or sustained remission.

The CDR3 covers 13 residues, taking in both the cysteine and the phenylalanine. Just the 39-base CDR3 DNA is kept, in frame starting at base 1. V is shortened by 4 bases, J by 3 bases, and the region joining them spans 10 bases. Based on the germline V gene, the CDR1 and CDR2 sequences are MDHEN and SYDVKM. Explained via the paper, the time point label denotes: more than 10 months on ibrutinib. Approximately 2 micrograms of genomic DNA were extracted from cryopreserved PBMCs for TCR beta library preparation. High-throughput TCR beta sequencing was performed on longitudinal blood samples from CLL patients receiving ibrutinib monotherapy. The patients took part in an open-label, single-center phase 2 trial of ibrutinib monotherapy. Overall results and qualifications from the work: Lymph node repertoires were not examined, and the timing of sampling was not matched between patients in sustained remission and those whose disease progressed. At ibrutinib response clonality went up, during sustained remission it held steady, and at progression it dropped back toward baseline. At baseline, clonality was higher than in age-matched healthy donors and showed a strong correlation with circulating CD8+ T-cell counts. Public clonotypes were rare and either contracted or stayed stable during treatment, and the rise in clonality at ibrutinib response reflected the expansion of private clonotypes.

Regarding this clone: No antigen is known for it. Base qualities are not at hand, and no much larger clone is one base apart.

Each clonotype received, on average, around 9.6x coverage in deep resolution sequencing performed on a MiSeq, where the target depth lay between 1 in 1 million and 1 in 200,000 T cells. The immunoSEQ hsTCRB Kit was used to generate the TCR beta libraries. The source study handled its data this way. Data were analyzed with ImmunoSEQ Data Assistant and ImmunoSEQ Analyzer, with V, D and J genes assigned per IMGT definitions. Clonality was computed as one minus normalized Shannon entropy of productive rearrangement frequencies, ranging from 0 to 1. Only overrepresented clonotypes making up at least 0.05% of the repertoire of each patient were included in the public clonotype analysis. Some 12 age-matched healthy donor repertoires from immuneACCESS served as clonality controls. TCRdb holds this immuneACCESS table with in-frame rearrangements only. Some clones are missing; in checked studies, unresolved V genes explain under half, and the rest has no known cause. The DNA was the basis for D and trimming; V, J and clone size are from that table. The sample contains roughly 220,000 clones, around 75% of them found a single time. The top ten clones comprise 5.9% of the sample.

The source was PBMCs, collected after 12 months of ibrutinib treatment. This clonotype originated in a human donor with chronic lymphocytic leukemia. The sequence links TRBV28 to TRBJ2-7; the D call is tentative, TRBD1 or TRBD2, as each matches 6 bases. At the DNA level, the sequence is TGTGCCAGCAGTTCCGGGGGCAACTACGAGCAGTACTTC. This sequence encodes CASSSGGNYEQYF.